This is a list of T cell receptor beta chains from one sample in a study of technical replicates of blood from several donors. Sequenced by immunoSEQ multiplex PCR; TCRdb stores in-frame clones only, minus some. The sample yields about 79,000 clones, more than 85% seen once. The sequencing input was T cells isolated from PBMCs. These receptors came from a human donor in good health. Some clones in this sample may be carry-over from other donors' samples. Each CDR3 is given with its conserved first and last residue. Fields, in order: J gene, CDR3 length, D gene, clone size, V gene, CDR3 DNA, CDR3 protein. D genes are given only for firm matches. The size of a clone is reported for some rows only, either as once, few or many, or as a class for expanded clones.

j_gene: TRBJ1-1
len: 13
d_gene: .
abundance: few
v_gene: TRBV9
CDR3nt: TGTGCCAGCAGCGTACAGGGCGGCACTGAAGCTTTCTTT
CDR3aa: CASSVQGGTEAFF

j_gene: TRBJ2-1
len: 18
d_gene: .
abundance: .
v_gene: TRBV9
CDR3nt: TGTGCCAGCAGCGTAGGAGCCCTTCCGGGTCCCTCTTTTAATGAGCAGTTCTTC
CDR3aa: CASSVGALPGPSFNEQFF

j_gene: TRBJ2-1
len: 16
d_gene: .
abundance: .
v_gene: TRBV7-9
CDR3nt: TGTGCCAGCAGACCTTGGACTCCCTCCCCCTACAATGAGCAGTTCTTC
CDR3aa: CASRPWTPSPYNEQFF

j_gene: TRBJ2-1
len: 14
d_gene: TRBD2
abundance: once
v_gene: TRBV11-3
CDR3nt: TGTGCCACCCAGAGACTAGCGGGAGGCGATGAGCAGTTCTTC
CDR3aa: CATQRLAGGDEQFF

j_gene: TRBJ2-1
len: 13
d_gene: TRBD2
abundance: .
v_gene: TRBV28
CDR3nt: TGTGCCAGCAACGGACTAGCGGGGGGTGAGCAGTTCTTC
CDR3aa: CASNGLAGGEQFF

j_gene: TRBJ1-5
len: 14
d_gene: .
abundance: .
v_gene: TRBV6-6
CDR3nt: TGTGCCAGCAGTTGGACAGACAGCAATCAGCCCCAGCATTTT
CDR3aa: CASSWTDSNQPQHF

j_gene: TRBJ2-2
len: 16
d_gene: TRBD2
abundance: .
v_gene: TRBV27
CDR3nt: TGTGCCAGCAGAGCTGTTCGCGGGAGTAGCACCGGGGAGCTGTTTTTT
CDR3aa: CASRAVRGSSTGELFF

j_gene: TRBJ1-1
len: 15
d_gene: .
abundance: once
v_gene: TRBV19
CDR3nt: TGTGCCAGTAGTCTAAACAGGGAGCTTTACACTGAAGCTTTCTTT
CDR3aa: CASSLNRELYTEAFF

j_gene: TRBJ1-2
len: 12
d_gene: .
abundance: .
v_gene: TRBV14
CDR3nt: TGTGCCAGCAGCCAAGACGGCTATGGCTACACCTTC
CDR3aa: CASSQDGYGYTF

j_gene: TRBJ2-4
len: 18
d_gene: TRBD1
abundance: once
v_gene: TRBV4-2
CDR3nt: TGTGCCAGCAGCGGACCCGGGACAGGGCCCGCAGCCAAAAACATTCAGTACTTC
CDR3aa: CASSGPGTGPAAKNIQYF

j_gene: TRBJ2-2
len: 15
d_gene: .
abundance: .
v_gene: TRBV18
CDR3nt: TGTGCCAGCTCACCCCAGGGATGGAGCACCGGGGAGCTGTTTTTT
CDR3aa: CASSPQGWSTGELFF

j_gene: TRBJ2-6
len: 16
d_gene: .
abundance: .
v_gene: TRBV6-6
CDR3nt: TGTGCCAGCAGTTACTTGGCGGCCTCTGGGGCCAACGTCCTGACTTTC
CDR3aa: CASSYLAASGANVLTF

j_gene: TRBJ1-1
len: 17
d_gene: TRBD1
abundance: .
v_gene: TRBV18
CDR3nt: TGTGCCAGCTCAGAAAGGGAAAAGTTACAGGGGAGGACTGAAGCTTTCTTT
CDR3aa: CASSEREKLQGRTEAFF

j_gene: TRBJ2-5
len: 15
d_gene: TRBD1
abundance: .
v_gene: TRBV11-3
CDR3nt: TGTGCCAGCAGCTTAGCATGGCAGGGGGAAGAGACCCAGTACTTC
CDR3aa: CASSLAWQGEETQYF

j_gene: TRBJ2-3
len: 15
d_gene: .
abundance: .
v_gene: TRBV27
CDR3nt: TGTGCCAGCAGTTTCATCGGGAGCTGGACAGATACGCAGTATTTT
CDR3aa: CASSFIGSWTDTQYF

j_gene: TRBJ1-2
len: 14
d_gene: TRBD1
abundance: .
v_gene: TRBV15
CDR3nt: TGTGCCACCAGACGCCTGGGACAGGGGGAGGGCTACACCTTC
CDR3aa: CATRRLGQGEGYTF

j_gene: TRBJ2-4
len: 14
d_gene: .
abundance: .
v_gene: TRBV21-1
CDR3nt: TGTGCCAGCAGCCCCCGGCAGGGTAAAAACATTCAGTACTTC
CDR3aa: CASSPRQGKNIQYF

j_gene: TRBJ2-5
len: 14
d_gene: .
abundance: .
v_gene: TRBV11-2
CDR3nt: TGTGCCAGCAGCTTAGGGACTTCCTTGGGGACCCAGTACTTC
CDR3aa: CASSLGTSLGTQYF

j_gene: TRBJ1-1
len: 14
d_gene: .
abundance: .
v_gene: TRBV19
CDR3nt: TGTGCCAGTAACTTACAGGGAGTACTTACTGAAGCTTTCTTT
CDR3aa: CASNLQGVLTEAFF

j_gene: TRBJ2-7
len: 14
d_gene: .
abundance: .
v_gene: TRBV6-1
CDR3nt: TGTGCCAGCAGTGAAAGTCCAGTAACCTACGAGCAGTACTTC
CDR3aa: CASSESPVTYEQYF

j_gene: TRBJ2-1
len: 12
d_gene: .
abundance: once
v_gene: TRBV7-9
CDR3nt: TGTGCCAGCAGCTTAGCGGCCAATGAGCAGTTCTTC
CDR3aa: CASSLAANEQFF

j_gene: TRBJ1-1
len: 16
d_gene: TRBD1
abundance: .
v_gene: TRBV5-1
CDR3nt: TGCGCCAGCAGCTTTACAGGGGCTCGTGAGGACACTGAAGCTTTCTTT
CDR3aa: CASSFTGAREDTEAFF

j_gene: TRBJ2-1
len: 15
d_gene: TRBD1
abundance: .
v_gene: TRBV27
CDR3nt: TGTGCCAGCAACCGGGGACAGGTAGCCTACAATGAGCAGTTCTTC
CDR3aa: CASNRGQVAYNEQFF

j_gene: TRBJ2-3
len: 14
d_gene: TRBD1
abundance: .
v_gene: TRBV2
CDR3nt: TGTGCCAGTCGCCGGGGACAGTTCACAGATACGCAGTATTTT
CDR3aa: CASRRGQFTDTQYF

j_gene: TRBJ2-5
len: 15
d_gene: .
abundance: .
v_gene: TRBV6-6
CDR3nt: TGTGCCAGCACCTTAACAGGACGACCTAAGGAGACCCAGTACTTC
CDR3aa: CASTLTGRPKETQYF

j_gene: TRBJ2-2
len: 16
d_gene: TRBD1
abundance: .
v_gene: TRBV28
CDR3nt: TGTGCCAGCAGTGGACCGGGACAGGGGATCCCCGGGGAGCTGTTTTTT
CDR3aa: CASSGPGQGIPGELFF

j_gene: TRBJ1-3
len: 16
d_gene: .
abundance: .
v_gene: TRBV2
CDR3nt: TGTGCCAGCAGTGAAATAAGGACATCCTATGGAAACACCATATATTTT
CDR3aa: CASSEIRTSYGNTIYF

j_gene: TRBJ2-3
len: 13
d_gene: .
abundance: .
v_gene: TRBV6-5
CDR3nt: TGTGCCAGCAGCCTCCCGGGAGACAATACGCAGTATTTT
CDR3aa: CASSLPGDNTQYF

j_gene: TRBJ2-7
len: 14
d_gene: TRBD2
abundance: .
v_gene: TRBV29-1
CDR3nt: TGCAGCGCTGGGACTAGCGGGGCGACCTACGAGCAGTACTTC
CDR3aa: CSAGTSGATYEQYF

j_gene: TRBJ2-7
len: 14
d_gene: TRBD2
abundance: .
v_gene: TRBV29-1
CDR3nt: TGCAGCGTTGAAGGGTGGGGGGGCTCCTACGAGCAGTACTTC
CDR3aa: CSVEGWGGSYEQYF

j_gene: TRBJ2-7
len: 15
d_gene: TRBD1
abundance: .
v_gene: TRBV6-1
CDR3nt: TGTGCCAGCAGTGTGAATCCGGGACAGCGCTACGAGCAGTACTTC
CDR3aa: CASSVNPGQRYEQYF

j_gene: TRBJ1-1
len: 13
d_gene: .
abundance: .
v_gene: TRBV19
CDR3nt: TGTGCCAGTAACCCCCGGGAGAACACTGAAGCTTTCTTT
CDR3aa: CASNPRENTEAFF

j_gene: TRBJ2-7
len: 18
d_gene: TRBD2
abundance: .
v_gene: TRBV9
CDR3nt: TGTGCCAGCAGCGGATTCGGGACTAGCGTCTCAAGCTCCTACGAGCAGTACTTC
CDR3aa: CASSGFGTSVSSSYEQYF

j_gene: TRBJ2-1
len: 12
d_gene: .
abundance: .
v_gene: TRBV27
CDR3nt: TGTGCCAGCAGCAGGACAGAAAATGAGCAGTTCTTC
CDR3aa: CASSRTENEQFF

j_gene: TRBJ1-2
len: 12
d_gene: .
abundance: .
v_gene: TRBV27
CDR3nt: TGTGCCAGCAGTTTGGGAGGGATAGGCTACACCTTC
CDR3aa: CASSLGGIGYTF

j_gene: TRBJ1-5
len: 16
d_gene: .
abundance: .
v_gene: TRBV28
CDR3nt: TGTGCCAGCAGTTTATTGTGGTCGGAGAGCAATCAGCCCCAGCATTTT
CDR3aa: CASSLLWSESNQPQHF

j_gene: TRBJ1-1
len: 13
d_gene: .
abundance: .
v_gene: TRBV19
CDR3nt: TGTGCCAGTAGTACCCAGGGGTCGAATGAAGCTTTCTTT
CDR3aa: CASSTQGSNEAFF